Listed below are T cell receptor beta chains from one sample, sequenced in a study of cytomegalovirus exposure and HLA in healthy donors. Only in-frame clones appear in the TCRdb table, and some are missing; sequencing was by immunoSEQ multiplex PCR. The repertoire holds 83,000 or so clones, with roughly 79% as singletons. Sample: PBMCs. These receptors all stem from a female donor in good health and CMV-seronegative. The CDR3 runs from the conserved cysteine through the conserved F or W. The D gene is left open where the match is weak. Size is stated for part of the rows, as once, few or many counts, or as a class when the clone is expanded.

clone size	D gene	V gene	J gene	CDR3 DNA	CDR3 protein
NA	NA	TRBV7-8	TRBJ2-7	TGTGCCAGCAGCCCCGGACTTCCCGGCCCCTACGAGCAGTACTTC	CASSPGLPGPYEQYF
NA	TRBD2	TRBV6-5	TRBJ2-5	TGTGCCAGCAGTTACTCCCTAGCGGATCCTGGAGAGACCCAGTACTTC	CASSYSLADPGETQYF
once	NA	TRBV5-1	TRBJ1-4	TGCGCCAGCAGCCCGGGGTCTAACCTTAATGAAAAACTGTTTTTT	CASSPGSNLNEKLFF
NA	NA	TRBV7-8	TRBJ2-1	TGTGCCAGCAGCTTAGTGACAGTGGGTGAGCAGTTCTTC	CASSLVTVGEQFF
NA	TRBD2	TRBV7-2	TRBJ2-1	TGTGCCAGCAGCTTAGTGCCTAGCGGGAGTTCCGGGGAGCAGTTCTTC	CASSLVPSGSSGEQFF
NA	NA	TRBV5-4	TRBJ2-5	TGTGCCAGCAGCTTGGCGCGGAATCAAGAGACCCAGTACTTC	CASSLARNQETQYF
NA	NA	TRBV5-6	TRBJ1-4	TGTGCCAGCAGCCCGCGGGACCCCCTCTTAGAAAAACTGTTTTTT	CASSPRDPLLEKLFF
NA	TRBD1	TRBV30	TRBJ1-4	TGTGCCTGGAACGTGGGGACAGGGGCTAATGAAAAACTGTTTTTT	CAWNVGTGANEKLFF
NA	TRBD2	TRBV5-4	TRBJ2-1	TGTGCCAGCAGCTTGGAGAGACTAGCGGGGGGAAGCTCCTACAATGAGCAGTTCTTC	CASSLERLAGGSSYNEQFF
NA	TRBD2	TRBV9	TRBJ2-7	TGTGCCAGCAGCGCCTCGCCTAGCGGGGGGACAAGATCCTACGAGCAGTACTTC	CASSASPSGGTRSYEQYF
NA	NA	TRBV6-6	TRBJ2-1	TGTGCCAGCAGTTACCGGAGGGTCTCCTACAATGAGCAGTTCTTC	CASSYRRVSYNEQFF
NA	NA	TRBV30	TRBJ1-1	TGTGCCTGGAGGGTCGGCAGCGACACTGAAGCTTTCTTT	CAWRVGSDTEAFF
few	TRBD1	TRBV19	TRBJ1-4	TGTGCCAGTAGGGACAGGGGGCGAGGGACTAATGAAAAACTGTTTTTT	CASRDRGRGTNEKLFF
NA	NA	TRBV7-3	TRBJ1-2	TGTGCCAGCAGCCTCCGATCTACAGGGCACTATGGCTACACCTTC	CASSLRSTGHYGYTF
NA	NA	TRBV7-2	TRBJ1-1	TGTGCCAGCAGCTTAGGTCCGGGGAAGGACACTGAAGCTTTCTTT	CASSLGPGKDTEAFF
NA	TRBD1	TRBV28	TRBJ1-6	TGTGCCAGCAGTTTATTCAGGGGGCAAGGATCACCCCTCCACTTT	CASSLFRGQGSPLHF